This T cell receptor (beta chain) was sequenced during a study of T-cell reconstitution after alpha-beta-depleted transplantation in children. Regarding the study as a whole: Alpha-beta T cells about two months after transplant reportedly derived from several hundred expanded graft clones. Counts and diversity of T cells one year after transplant came mostly from newly produced T cells. After transplant, high TCRbeta diversity at day 60 in some patients arose from surviving recipient T cells and thymic progenitors.

The TCRbeta library was prepared with unique molecular identifiers. One entry per CDR3 protein results from TCRdb running MiXCR on the PCR reads. The sample lists about 340,000 distinct CDR3 sequences, about 17% occurring once. Trimming at V came to 8 bases and at J to 5 bases, leaving 12 bases not matched to a gene. Germline V gene data show CDR1 as ENHRY and CDR2 as SYGVKD. The CDR3 is 17 residues long. As concerns this clonotype: The antigen is unknown.

The clonotype was recovered from a male patient aged 2 to 9 who had a stem cell transplant for acute lymphoblastic leukemia, so the T cells may come from the graft donor. The chain carries TRBV10-3 and TRBJ2-2, with TRBD2 matching 12 bases. Sequenced here: PBMCs, mostly from graft donor cells, sampled 360 days after TCRalphabeta/CD19-depleted stem cell transplant. In DNA, the CDR3 is TGTGCCATCGGTACAGCGGCTAGCGGGAGGGGAACCGGGGAGCTGTTTTTT. This translates into CAIGTAASGRGTGELFF.